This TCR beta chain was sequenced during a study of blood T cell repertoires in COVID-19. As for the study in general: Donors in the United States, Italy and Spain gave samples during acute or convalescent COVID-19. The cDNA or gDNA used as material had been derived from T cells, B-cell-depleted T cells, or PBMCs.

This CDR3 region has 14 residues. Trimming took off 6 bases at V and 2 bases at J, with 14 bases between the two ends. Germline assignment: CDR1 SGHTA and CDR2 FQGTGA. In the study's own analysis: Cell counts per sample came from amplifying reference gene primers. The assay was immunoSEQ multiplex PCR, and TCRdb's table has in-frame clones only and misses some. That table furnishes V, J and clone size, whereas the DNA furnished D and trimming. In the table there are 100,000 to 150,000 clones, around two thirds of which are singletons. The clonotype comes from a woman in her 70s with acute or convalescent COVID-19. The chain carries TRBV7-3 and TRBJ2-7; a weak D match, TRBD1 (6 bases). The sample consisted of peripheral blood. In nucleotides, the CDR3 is TGTGCCAGCAGTTTGTCACCAGGGGCCTACGAGCAGTACTTC. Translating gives CASSLSPGAYEQYF.